This TCR beta chain was obtained from a study of blood T cell repertoires in COVID-19 (TCRdb year 2020). Study-level background: The collaborator samples originated in the United States, Italy and Spain and spanned the acute and convalescent phases of COVID-19. The material from the prospective study consisted of cDNA or gDNA derived from T cells, B-cell-depleted T cells, or PBMCs. Deeply sampled blood TCRbeta repertoires from subjects exposed to, actively infected with, or recovered from COVID-19 were included in the dataset. The repertoires were released in a freely available public database intended as a resource for research on the immune response to SARS-CoV-2. The samples were drawn from two sources: the first 160 participants of the ongoing ImmuneRACE study, and 1,000 to 1,500 subjects contributed by 6 global collaborators. The sample metadata nearly always contained a de-identified subject ID, COVID-19 status, age in years and sex. Where available, HLA class I and class II types were taken from metadata supplied by the sample provider and were not determined by assay-based typing. What the study reported, not specific to this receptor: Clinical and demographic metadata were provided uncurated, with the amount varying by source and participant.

Worth noting for this clone: The specificity of this receptor is unknown. Base qualities are not recorded, but no much larger clone differs from it by a single base.

TCRbeta CDR3 regions were amplified from genomic DNA by means of the immunoSEQ Assay, a bias-controlled multiplex PCR. The study's own analysis went as follows. The number of nucleated cells in each sample was estimated from the amplification of reference gene primers within the assay. To quantify the absolute abundance of each unique TCRbeta CDR3 rearrangement, sequence reads were collapsed and filtered. For each sample, productive Simpson clonality was calculated as the square root of Simpson's diversity index across productive rearrangements. TCRdb mirrors the immuneACCESS table, restricted to in-frame sequences. Some clones are absent from its copies; in checked studies, under half trace to an unresolved V gene, and the reason for the others is unknown. From that table come the V and J calls and clone size; the DNA was used to work out D and trimming. The sample yields some 200,000 clones; 65% to 85% were counted once. The ten most abundant clones make up around 2.4% of the sample.

V loses 5 bases, J loses 8 bases, and the germline ends lie 18 bases apart. The CDR3 sequence holds 14 residues, the cysteine and phenylalanine included. Only the CDR3 DNA is retained, 42 bases long and in frame from the first base. From a lookup of the germline V gene, CDR1 and CDR2 are MGHDK and SYGVNS. Collaborating institutions collected whole blood in K2EDTA tubes following their own protocols. For TCRbeta analysis, collaborators shipped samples as frozen whole blood, isolated PBMCs, or DNA extracted from either of those sample types. The origin of this receptor is a human donor with acute or convalescent COVID-19. The donor label of this sample is uncertain. The sample comprised peripheral blood. The chain couples TRBV25-1 to TRBJ2-5, and the D gene may be TRBD2, 5 bases matching. The DNA reads as follows: TGTGCCAGCAGTAACCGGCCGGACGGGGTAACCCAGTACTTC. This encodes CASSNRPDGVTQYF.